The source of this T cell receptor beta chain is a study of blood T cell repertoires in COVID-19. Overall study: Sample material is recorded as cDNA or gDNA derived from T cells, B-cell-depleted T cells, or PBMCs.

V lost 2 bases and J 8 bases, leaving 15 bases between the germline ends. Germline V gene sequence: CDR1 SGHTA, CDR2 FQGNSA. This CDR3 region has 14 residues. Only a few counts were recorded for this clone. In the original processing: The authors estimated nucleated cell counts from reference gene primer amplification. The data were produced by immunoSEQ multiplex PCR, yet TCRdb's version contains in-frame clones alone and is incomplete. V, J and clone size are taken as reported in that table, and D and trimming were inferred from the DNA itself. The sample shows a few hundred thousand clones, roughly 85% of them seen only once.

This clonotype was obtained from a man aged 25 to 40 who had recovered from COVID-19. This chain uses TRBV7-2 with TRBJ1-2, with D perhaps matching TRBD1 (5 bases). Sequencing used PBMCs or T cells enriched from blood (not recorded which). The CDR3 loop is CASSLYNSGKGYTF. CDR3 nucleotide sequence: TGTGCCAGCAGCTTATATAACTCAGGGAAGGGCTACACCTTC.